The T cell receptor beta chain under discussion was sequenced for a study of cytotoxic CD8 clonotypes in ibrutinib-treated CLL. Study overall: There were about 10 relapsed/refractory patients and about 14 treatment-naive patients, and some 18 were IGHV unmutated. Investigators reported 25 or so partial and 2 complete responses; after median roughly 65 months, roughly 15 patients remained remitted and about twelve progressed. Overall study results and limits: Clonality increased at ibrutinib response and stayed stable in sustained remission. At progression, however, it fell back toward baseline. For progressing versus sustained-remission patients, sampling times were not the same.

Note on this clone: Antigen: not known.

The CDR3 is made up of 15 amino acids. Germline V lookup: CDR1 SGHTA, CDR2 FQGNSA. Trimming cost V 5 bases and J 3 bases; bases outside gene matches: 3. Produced via immunoSEQ multiplex PCR; TCRdb's table is partial and in-frame only. The sample contains fewer than 150,000 clones, roughly 80% of which appear only once. The receptor was isolated from a human donor with chronic lymphocytic leukemia. The specimen comprised PBMCs, sampled after 24 months of ibrutinib treatment. This chain uses TRBV7-2 with TRBJ2-7; 14 bases align to TRBD2. This CDR3 reads CASSMGLAGDYEQYF. The CDR3 DNA is TGTGCCAGCAGCATGGGACTAGCGGGGGACTACGAGCAGTACTTC. Full variable domain (rest looked up from reference TRBV7-2 and TRBJ2-7): GAGVSQSPSNKVTEKGKDVELRCDPISGHTALYWYRQSLGQGLEFLIYFQGNSAPDKSGLPSDRFSAERTGGSVSTLTIQRTQQEDSAVYLCASSMGLAGDYEQYFGPGTRLTVT.